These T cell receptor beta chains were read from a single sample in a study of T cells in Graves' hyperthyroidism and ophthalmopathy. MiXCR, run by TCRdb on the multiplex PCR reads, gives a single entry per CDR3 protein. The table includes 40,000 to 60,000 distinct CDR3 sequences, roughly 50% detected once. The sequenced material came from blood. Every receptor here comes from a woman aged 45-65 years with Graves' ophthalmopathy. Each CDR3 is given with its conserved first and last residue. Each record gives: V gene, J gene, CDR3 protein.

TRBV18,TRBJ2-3,CVSSPGGGYTDTQYF
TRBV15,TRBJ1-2,CATSREWDRGHGYTF
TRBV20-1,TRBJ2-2,CSARPYTGELFF
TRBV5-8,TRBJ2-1,CASSPIVEQFF
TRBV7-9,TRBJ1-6,CASSLRDRSPLHF
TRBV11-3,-,CASSVAGVERNTIYF
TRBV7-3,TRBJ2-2,CASSLSQGNTGELFF
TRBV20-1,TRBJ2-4,CGAPSPDERSKNIQYF
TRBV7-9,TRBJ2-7,CASSGSGTGAEQYF
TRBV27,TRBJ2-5,CASSLRDTQETQYF
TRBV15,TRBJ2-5,CATSRGGGRGGETQYF
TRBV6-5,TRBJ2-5,CASRTEMEETQYF
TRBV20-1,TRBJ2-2,CSASPRGRNTGELFF
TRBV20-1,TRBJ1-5,CSARDSGVPLSAAQHF
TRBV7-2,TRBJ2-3,CASSLASGGTDTQYF
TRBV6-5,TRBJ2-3,CASSYSRGTTGTDTQYF
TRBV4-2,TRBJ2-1,CASSQVSQGRNEQFF
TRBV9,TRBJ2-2,CVSRDTGELFF
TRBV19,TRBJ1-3,CASSIWVGQGDSGNTIYF
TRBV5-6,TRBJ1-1,CASSLGREAFF
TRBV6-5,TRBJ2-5,CASSPTSGGRETQYF
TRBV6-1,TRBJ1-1,CASSEAPEPTEAFF
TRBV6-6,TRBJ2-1,CASSGGPSTSNNEQFF
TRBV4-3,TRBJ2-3,CASSQVWGSTDTQYF
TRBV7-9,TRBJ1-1,CASSLGGGAFF
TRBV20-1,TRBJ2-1,CSARGLAGGSYNEQFF
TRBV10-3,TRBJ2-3,CAISVQDGDNEQYF
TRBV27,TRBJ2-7,CASSFGRGREQYF
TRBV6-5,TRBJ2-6,CASRLPGANVLTF
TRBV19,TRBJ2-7,CASSICGGGEQYF
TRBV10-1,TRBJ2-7,CTTSRGPSQEQYF
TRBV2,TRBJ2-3,CASSDSGRWRTDTQYF
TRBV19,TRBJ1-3,CASSTLSGNTIYF
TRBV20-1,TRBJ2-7,CSARDGYEQYF
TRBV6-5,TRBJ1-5,CASRSTGTGAGQPQHF
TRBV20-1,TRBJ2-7,CSAREGQAYEQYF
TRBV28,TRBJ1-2,CASSHGQGAWGGYTF